These T cell receptor beta chains were read from a single sample in a study of blood T cell repertoires in COVID-19. The data were produced by immunoSEQ multiplex PCR, yet TCRdb's version contains in-frame clones alone and is incomplete. This table holds about 330,000 clones, around 89% found once. The material sequenced was peripheral blood. These receptor sequences come from a man aged 18 to 30 who had recovered from COVID-19. Each CDR3 is given with its conserved first and last residue. The order of the fields is CDR3 length, V gene, D gene, J gene, CDR3 DNA, CDR3 protein. The D gene is left open where the match is weak.

>14|TRBV6-2/TRBV6-3|-|TRBJ1-5
TGTGCCAGCAGCGAACTGAATAGCAATCAGCCCCAGCATTTT
CASSELNSNQPQHF
>14|TRBV19|TRBD1|TRBJ2-7
TGTGCCAGTAGCATGGACAGGGGGCGTCCCGAGCAGTACTTC
CASSMDRGRPEQYF
>15|TRBV9|-|TRBJ2-3
TGTGCCAGCAGCGTAGAAGCGAATGTGGCAGATACGCAGTATTTT
CASSVEANVADTQYF
>12|TRBV6-2/TRBV6-3|TRBD2|TRBJ2-7
TGTGCCAGCAGCCTCGCAGGGACTAGGGTGTACTTC
CASSLAGTRVYF
>15|TRBV27|TRBD1|TRBJ2-1
TGTGCCAGCAGTTTAACAGGGGTAGGCTACAATGAGCAGTTCTTC
CASSLTGVGYNEQFF
>15|TRBV19|TRBD1|TRBJ2-3
TGTGCCAGTAGTATAGCAGAGGGGGCCACAGATACGCAGTATTTT
CASSIAEGATDTQYF
>14|TRBV5-1|-|TRBJ1-2
TGCGCCAGCAGCTTGGATCCAGGGAACTATGGCTACACCTTC
CASSLDPGNYGYTF
>15|TRBV9|TRBD1|TRBJ2-7
TGTGCCAGCAGCGCGGGCAGGGGGCGCAGGTACGAGCAGTACTTC
CASSAGRGRRYEQYF
>16|TRBV3-1/TRBV3-2|TRBD1|TRBJ1-5
TGTGCCAGCAGCCAATGGGGACAGGGAAACGATCAGCCCCAGCATTTT
CASSQWGQGNDQPQHF
>13|TRBV5-6|-|TRBJ1-3
TGTGCCAGCAGCCTAGGACAGGGAAACACCATATATTTT
CASSLGQGNTIYF